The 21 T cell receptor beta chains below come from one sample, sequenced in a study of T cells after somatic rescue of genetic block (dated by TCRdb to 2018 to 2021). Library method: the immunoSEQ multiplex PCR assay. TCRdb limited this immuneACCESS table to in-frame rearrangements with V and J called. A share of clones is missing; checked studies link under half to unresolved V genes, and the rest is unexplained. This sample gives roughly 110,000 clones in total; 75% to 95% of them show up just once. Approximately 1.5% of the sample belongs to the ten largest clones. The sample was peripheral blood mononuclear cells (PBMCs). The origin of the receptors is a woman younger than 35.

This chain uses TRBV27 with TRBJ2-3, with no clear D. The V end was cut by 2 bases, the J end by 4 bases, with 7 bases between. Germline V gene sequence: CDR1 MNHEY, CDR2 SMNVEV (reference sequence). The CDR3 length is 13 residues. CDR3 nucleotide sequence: TGTGCCAGCAGTTTACAGCTCTCAGATACGCAGTATTTT. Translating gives CASSLQLSDTQYF.

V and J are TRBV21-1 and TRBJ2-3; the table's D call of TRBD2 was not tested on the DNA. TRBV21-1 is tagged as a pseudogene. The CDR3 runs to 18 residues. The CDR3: CASSKRLAGDLSTDTQYF. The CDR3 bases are TGTGCCAGCAGCAAGCGACTAGCGGGGGACCTTAGCACAGATACGCAGTATTTT.

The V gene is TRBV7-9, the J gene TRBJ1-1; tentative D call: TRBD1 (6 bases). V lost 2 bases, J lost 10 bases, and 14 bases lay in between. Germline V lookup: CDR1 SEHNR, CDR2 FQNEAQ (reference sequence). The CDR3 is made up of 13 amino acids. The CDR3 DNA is TGTGCCAGCAGCTTATCCGGTGTCAGGGGAGCTTTCTTT. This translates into CASSLSGVRGAFF.

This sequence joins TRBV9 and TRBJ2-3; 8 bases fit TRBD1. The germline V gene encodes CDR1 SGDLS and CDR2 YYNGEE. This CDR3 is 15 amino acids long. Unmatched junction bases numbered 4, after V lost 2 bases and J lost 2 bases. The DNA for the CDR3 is TGTGCCAGCAGCGTTTGGGGACAGGTCACAGATACGCAGTATTTT. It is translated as CASSVWGQVTDTQYF. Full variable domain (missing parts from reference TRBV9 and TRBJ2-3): DSGVTQTPKHLITATGQRVTLRCSPRSGDLSVYWYQQSLDQGLQFLIQYYNGEERAKGNILERFSAQQFPDLHSELNLSSLELGDSALYFCASSVWGQVTDTQYFGPGTRLTVL.

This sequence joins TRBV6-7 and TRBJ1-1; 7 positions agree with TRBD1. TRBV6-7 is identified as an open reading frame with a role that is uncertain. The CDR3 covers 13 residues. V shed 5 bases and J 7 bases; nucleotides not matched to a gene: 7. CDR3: CASSLRGFGEAFF. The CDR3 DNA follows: TGTGCCAGCAGTCTCAGGGGGTTCGGTGAAGCTTTCTTT.

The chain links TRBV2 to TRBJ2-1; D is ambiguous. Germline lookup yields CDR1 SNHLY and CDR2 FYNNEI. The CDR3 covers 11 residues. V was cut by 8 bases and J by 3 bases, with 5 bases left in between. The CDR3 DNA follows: TGTGCCAGCGCAGGCTACAATGAGCAGTTCTTC. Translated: CASAGYNEQFF.

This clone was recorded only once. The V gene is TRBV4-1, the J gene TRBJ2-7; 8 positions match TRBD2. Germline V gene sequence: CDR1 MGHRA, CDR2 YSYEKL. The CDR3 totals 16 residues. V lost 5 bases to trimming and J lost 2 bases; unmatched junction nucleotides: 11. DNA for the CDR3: TGCGCCAGCAGCTCTCTCGACGGGGGGGAACCCTACGAGCAGTACTTC. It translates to CASSSLDGGEPYEQYF.

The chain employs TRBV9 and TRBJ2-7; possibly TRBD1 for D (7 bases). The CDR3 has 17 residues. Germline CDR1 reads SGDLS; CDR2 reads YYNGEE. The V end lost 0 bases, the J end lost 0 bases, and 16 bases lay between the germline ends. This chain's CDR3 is CASSVGGRDSRSYEQYF. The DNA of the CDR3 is TGTGCCAGCAGCGTAGGGGGGCGGGACAGCCGCTCCTACGAGCAGTACTTC.

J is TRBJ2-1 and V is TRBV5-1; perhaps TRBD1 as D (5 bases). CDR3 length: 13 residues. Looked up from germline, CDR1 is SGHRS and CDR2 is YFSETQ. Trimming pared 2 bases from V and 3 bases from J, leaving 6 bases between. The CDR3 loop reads CASSFDSYNEQFF. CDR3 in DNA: TGCGCCAGCAGCTTTGACAGCTACAATGAGCAGTTCTTC.

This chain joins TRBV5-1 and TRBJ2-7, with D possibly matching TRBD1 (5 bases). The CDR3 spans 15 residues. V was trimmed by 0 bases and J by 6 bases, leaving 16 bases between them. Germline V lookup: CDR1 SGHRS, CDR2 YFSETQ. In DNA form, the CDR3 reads TGCGCCAGCAGCTTGGAACCGCAGGGTAGGGGCGAGCAGTACTTC. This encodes CASSLEPQGRGEQYF. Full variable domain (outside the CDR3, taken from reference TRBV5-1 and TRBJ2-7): KAGVTQTPRYLIKTRGQQVTLSCSPISGHRSVSWYQQTPGQGLQFLFEYFSETQRNKGNFPGRFSGRQFSNSRSEMNVSTLELGDSALYLCASSLEPQGRGEQYFGPGTRLTVT.

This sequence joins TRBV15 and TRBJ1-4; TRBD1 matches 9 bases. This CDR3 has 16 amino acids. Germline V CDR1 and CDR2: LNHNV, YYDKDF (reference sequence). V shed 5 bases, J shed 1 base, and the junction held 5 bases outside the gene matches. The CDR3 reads CATSVDRGGTNEKLFF. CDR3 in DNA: TGTGCCACCAGCGTGGACAGGGGAGGAACTAATGAAAAACTGTTTTTT.

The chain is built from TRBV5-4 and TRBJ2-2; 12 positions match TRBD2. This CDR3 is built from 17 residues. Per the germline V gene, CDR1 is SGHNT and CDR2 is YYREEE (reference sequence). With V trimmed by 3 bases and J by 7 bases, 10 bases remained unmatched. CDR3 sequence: CASSSGLAGFSDGELFF. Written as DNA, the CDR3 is TGTGCCAGCAGCTCCGGACTAGCGGGGTTTAGTGACGGGGAGCTGTTTTTT.

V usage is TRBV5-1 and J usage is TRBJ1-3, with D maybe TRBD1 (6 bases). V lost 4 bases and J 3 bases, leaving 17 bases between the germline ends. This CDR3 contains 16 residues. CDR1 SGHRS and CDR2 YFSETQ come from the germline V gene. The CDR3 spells CASSLRVGGFGNTIYF. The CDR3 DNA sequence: TGCGCCAGCAGCCTGAGAGTGGGGGGCTTTGGAAACACCATATATTTT.

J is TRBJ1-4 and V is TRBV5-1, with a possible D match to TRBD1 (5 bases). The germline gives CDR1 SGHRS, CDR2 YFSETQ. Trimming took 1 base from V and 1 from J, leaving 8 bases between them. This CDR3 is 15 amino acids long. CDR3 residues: CASSLLGGTNEKLFF. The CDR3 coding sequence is TGCGCCAGCAGCTTGTTGGGGGGAACTAATGAAAAACTGTTTTTT.

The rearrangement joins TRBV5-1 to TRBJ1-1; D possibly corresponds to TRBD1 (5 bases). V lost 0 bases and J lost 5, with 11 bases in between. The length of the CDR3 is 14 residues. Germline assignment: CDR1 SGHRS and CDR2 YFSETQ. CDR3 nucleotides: TGCGCCAGCAGCTTGGACGGGGGTGAGACTGAAGCTTTCTTT. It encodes CASSLDGGETEAFF.

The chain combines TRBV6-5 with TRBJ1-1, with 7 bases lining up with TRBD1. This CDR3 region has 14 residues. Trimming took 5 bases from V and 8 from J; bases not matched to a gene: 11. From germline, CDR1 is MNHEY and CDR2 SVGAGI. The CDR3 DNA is TGTGCCAGCAGTCTCGTACAGGGGCTTGACGAAGCTTTCTTT. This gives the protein CASSLVQGLDEAFF.

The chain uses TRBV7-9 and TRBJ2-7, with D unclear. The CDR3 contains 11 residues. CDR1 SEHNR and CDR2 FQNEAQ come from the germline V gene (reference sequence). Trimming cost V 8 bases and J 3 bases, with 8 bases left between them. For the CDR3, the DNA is TGTGCCAGCGGGCTGGACTACGAGCAGTACTTC. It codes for CASGLDYEQYF.

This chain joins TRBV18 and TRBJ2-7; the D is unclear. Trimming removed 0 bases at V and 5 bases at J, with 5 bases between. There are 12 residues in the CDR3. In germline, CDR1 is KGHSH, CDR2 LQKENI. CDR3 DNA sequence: TGTGCCAGCTCACCACCGGCACACGAGCAGTACTTC. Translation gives CASSPPAHEQYF.

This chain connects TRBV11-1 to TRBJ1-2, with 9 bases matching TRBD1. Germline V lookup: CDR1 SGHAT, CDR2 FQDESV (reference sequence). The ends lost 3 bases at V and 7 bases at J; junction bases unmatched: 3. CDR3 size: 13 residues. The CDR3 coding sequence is TGTGCCAGCAGCTTTGACAGGGGGTCTGGCTACACCTTC. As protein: CASSFDRGSGYTF.

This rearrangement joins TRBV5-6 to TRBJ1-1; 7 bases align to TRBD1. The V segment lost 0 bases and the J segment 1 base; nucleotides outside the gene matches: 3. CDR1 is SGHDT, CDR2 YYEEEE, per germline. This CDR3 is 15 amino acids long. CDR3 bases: TGTGCCAGCAGCTTGGGGGGACAGCCGAACACTGAAGCTTTCTTT. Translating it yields CASSLGGQPNTEAFF.

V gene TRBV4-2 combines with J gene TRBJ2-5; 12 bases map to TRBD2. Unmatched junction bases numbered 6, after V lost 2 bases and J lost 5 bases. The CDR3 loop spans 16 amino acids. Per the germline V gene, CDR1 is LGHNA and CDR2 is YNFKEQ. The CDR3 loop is CASSQWAGTSGETQYF. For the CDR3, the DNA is TGTGCCAGCAGCCAATGGGCCGGGACTAGCGGGGAGACCCAGTACTTC.